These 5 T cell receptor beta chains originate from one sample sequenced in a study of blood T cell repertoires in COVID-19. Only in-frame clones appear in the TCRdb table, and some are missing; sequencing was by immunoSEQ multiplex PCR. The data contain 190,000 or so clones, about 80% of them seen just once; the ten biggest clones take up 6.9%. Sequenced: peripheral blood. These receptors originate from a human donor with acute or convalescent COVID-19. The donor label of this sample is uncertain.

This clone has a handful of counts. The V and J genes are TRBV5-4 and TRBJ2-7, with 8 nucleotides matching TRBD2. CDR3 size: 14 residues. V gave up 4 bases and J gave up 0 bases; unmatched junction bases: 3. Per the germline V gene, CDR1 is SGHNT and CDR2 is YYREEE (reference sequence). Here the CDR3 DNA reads TGTGCCAGCAGCCCAACTAGCGGCTCCTACGAGCAGTACTTC. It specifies CASSPTSGSYEQYF.

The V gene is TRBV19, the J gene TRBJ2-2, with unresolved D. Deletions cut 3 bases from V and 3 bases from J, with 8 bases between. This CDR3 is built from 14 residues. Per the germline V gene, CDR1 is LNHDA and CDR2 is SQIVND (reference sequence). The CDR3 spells CASSIVLYTGELFF. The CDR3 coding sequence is TGTGCCAGTAGTATCGTCTTATACACCGGGGAGCTGTTTTTT. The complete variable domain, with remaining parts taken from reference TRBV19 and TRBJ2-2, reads DGGITQSPKYLFRKEGQNVTLSCEQNLNHDAMYWYRQDPGQGLRLIYYSQIVNDFQKGDIAEGYSVSREKKESFPLTVTSAQKNPTAFYLCASSIVLYTGELFFGEGSRLTVL.

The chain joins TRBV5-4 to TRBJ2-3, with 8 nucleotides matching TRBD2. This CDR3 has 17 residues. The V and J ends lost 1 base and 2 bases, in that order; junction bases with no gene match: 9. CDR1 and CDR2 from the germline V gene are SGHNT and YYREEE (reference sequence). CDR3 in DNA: TGTGCCAGCAGCTTGTTATTGGCGGGAGGAGTCACAGATACGCAGTATTTT. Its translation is CASSLLLAGGVTDTQYF.

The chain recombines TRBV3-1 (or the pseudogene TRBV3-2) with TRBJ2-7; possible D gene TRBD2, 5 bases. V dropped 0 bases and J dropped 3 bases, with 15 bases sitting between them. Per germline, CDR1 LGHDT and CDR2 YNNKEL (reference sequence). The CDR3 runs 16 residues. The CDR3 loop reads CASSQDPTRTRYEQYF. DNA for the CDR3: TGTGCCAGCAGCCAAGATCCAACTAGGACCCGCTACGAGCAGTACTTC.

The CDR3 sequence is CASSPLSGKGSYNEQFF. The CDR3 coding sequence is TGTGCCAGCAGCCCCTTAAGCGGGAAGGGGTCCTACAATGAGCAGTTCTTC. The J gene is TRBJ2-1, the V gene TRBV3-1 (or the pseudogene TRBV3-2); 7 nucleotides line up with TRBD2. The CDR3 length is 17 residues. V gave up 4 bases and J gave up 1 base; unmatched junction bases: 10. Germline loops: CDR1 LGHDT, CDR2 YNNKEL (reference sequence).